A single sample gave rise to the 16 T cell receptor beta chains below, sequenced in a study of T-cell memory formation after mild COVID-19. MiXCR, run by TCRdb on the 5' RACE reads, gives a single entry per CDR3 protein. The sample carries 400,000 to 500,000 distinct CDR3 sequences, roughly 24% recorded once. Sequencing was performed on PBMCs or a T cell subset sorted from them (not recorded which). Receptors originate from an adult woman who had mild COVID-19 (a few samples of this study predate the infection). Cell type and time point are not known.

The chain combines TRBV29-1 with TRBJ1-1, with unresolved D. The CDR3 contains 14 residues. Germline values: CDR1 SQVTM, CDR2 ANQGSEA. V lost 7 bases to trimming and J lost 3 bases, with 18 bases between them. This chain's CDR3 is CSGHTKGRHTEAFF. The CDR3 nucleotides read TGCAGCGGTCATACGAAGGGTCGGCACACTGAAGCTTTCTTT.

The J gene is TRBJ1-2, the V gene TRBV7-9, with TRBD1 matching over 8 bases. This CDR3 contains 15 residues. Germline V gives CDR1 SEHNR, CDR2 FQNEAQ (reference sequence). V lost 6 bases to trimming and J lost 8 bases; unmatched junction nucleotides: 14. The CDR3 sequence: CASRSGGQPPSGYTF. CDR3 sequence (DNA): TGTGCCAGCAGATCAGGGGGCCAACCACCCTCGGGCTACACCTTC. Variable domain in full (rest from reference TRBV7-9 and TRBJ1-2): DTGVSQNPRHKITKRGQNVTFRCDPISEHNRLYWYRQTLGQGPEFLTYFQNEAQLEKSRLLSDRFSAERPKGSFSTLEIQRTEQGDSAMYLCASRSGGQPPSGYTFGSGTRLTVV.

V usage is TRBV4-3 and J usage is TRBJ2-7, with 7 bases identical to TRBD2. With V trimmed by 0 bases and J by 6 bases, 5 bases remained unmatched. The CDR3 runs to 14 residues. Germline loops: CDR1 LGHNA, CDR2 YSLEER. This chain's CDR3 is CASSQEDLAVEQYF. CDR3 DNA sequence: TGCGCCAGCAGCCAAGAGGACCTAGCGGTCGAGCAGTACTTC.

The chain joins TRBV7-9 to TRBJ1-4; D is uncertain. Germline loops: CDR1 SEHNR, CDR2 FQNEAQ (reference sequence). This CDR3 has 16 residues. V gave up 5 bases and J gave up 7 bases, with 20 bases separating them. The CDR3 loop reads CASSPPHEGWGEKLFF. CDR3 bases: TGTGCCAGCAGCCCGCCTCACGAAGGGTGGGGTGAAAAACTGTTTTTT.

Regarding this clonotype: Sequence at one end of the junction differs from germline and may be a read error. The V gene is TRBV7-7, the J gene TRBJ2-5; 12 bases line up with TRBD2. Looked up from germline, CDR1 is SSHAT and CDR2 is FNYEAQ (reference sequence). CDR3 size: 16 residues. The CDR3 region is CASSRPGTSGLEAQYF. As DNA, the CDR3 is TGTGCTAGCAGCCGACCCGGGACTAGCGGGCTGGAGGCCCAGTACTTC. Together with reference TRBV7-7 and TRBJ2-5, the CDR3 gives the full variable domain: GAGVSQSPRYKVTKRGQDVTLRCDPISSHATLYWYQQALGQGPEFLTYFNYEAQPDKSGLPSDRFSAERPEGSISTLTIQRTEQRDSAMYRCASSRPGTSGLEAQYFGPGTRLLVL.

The rearrangement uses TRBV29-1 and TRBJ2-2; 7 bases map to TRBD2. The CDR3 length is 13 residues. Looked up from germline, CDR1 is SQVTM and CDR2 is ANQGSEA. The ends lost 6 bases at V and 4 bases at J; junction bases unmatched: 5. CDR3 amino acids: CSVEERGTGELFF. CDR3 coding DNA: TGCAGCGTCGAGGAGCGGGGCACCGGGGAGCTGTTTTTT.

This clonotype occurred a few times. The chain combines TRBV19 with TRBJ1-5, with D uncertain. Germline CDR1 LNHDA, CDR2 SQIVND (reference sequence). The CDR3 totals 16 residues. V was shortened by 4 bases and J by 2 bases, with 15 bases between the two germline ends. CDR3: CASSTEQNAGNQPQHF. DNA for the CDR3: TGTGCCAGTAGTACCGAACAGAACGCGGGCAATCAGCCCCAGCATTTT.

This clonotype has a handful of counts. V is TRBV7-8 and J is TRBJ2-2; 7 nucleotides match TRBD1. From germline, CDR1 is SGHVS and CDR2 FQNEAQ. The J segment lost 4 bases and the V segment lost 0 bases, leaving 14 bases of the junction unmatched. The CDR3 has 19 residues. The CDR3 is CASSLAPRQRRQGTGELFF. The DNA of the CDR3 is TGTGCCAGCAGCTTAGCCCCCAGGCAAAGGAGACAGGGCACCGGGGAGCTGTTTTTT.

This clonotype turned up a few times. At one end the junction does not follow the germline gene, possibly because of a read error. The chain uses TRBV10-3 and TRBJ1-6; D is ambiguous. CDR3 size: 12 residues. The V gene's germline CDR1 is ENHRY and CDR2 SYGVKD. CDR3 protein: CAIRTDNSPLHF. CDR3 bases: TGTGCCATCAGGACGGATAATTCGCCCCTCCACTTT.

The V gene is TRBV2, the J gene TRBJ2-3; possibly TRBD2 for D (6 bases). Germline assignment: CDR1 SNHLY and CDR2 FYNNEI. The CDR3 runs 16 residues. V dropped 2 bases and J dropped 0 bases, with 12 bases sitting between them. The DNA for the CDR3 is TGTGCCAGCAGTGAAATGCCGGGACTTAGCACAGATACGCAGTATTTT. Its protein product is CASSEMPGLSTDTQYF.

This clonotype has a handful of counts. The V call is TRBV30, the J call TRBJ2-1; 7 bases are shared with TRBD1. CDR1 is GTSNPN, CDR2 SVGIG, per germline (reference sequence). V shed 2 bases, J shed 4 bases, and the junction held 8 bases outside the gene matches. CDR3 length: 15 residues. The CDR3 sequence: CAWSLGTVDYNEQFF. The CDR3 nucleotides are TGTGCCTGGAGTCTAGGGACAGTTGATTACAATGAGCAGTTCTTC.

This clonotype is a singleton in its sample. This rearrangement joins TRBV2 to TRBJ2-7; possibly TRBD1 or TRBD2 for D (5 bases each). This CDR3 spans 15 amino acids. Germline-derived CDR1 and CDR2 are SNHLY and FYNNEI. Trimming stripped 7 bases from V and 0 bases from J, with 16 bases between. The CDR3 loop is CASTAGTDYSYEQYF. The CDR3 DNA follows: TGTGCCAGCACGGCCGGGACCGACTACTCCTACGAGCAGTACTTC.

This clonotype was counted many times. The chain recombines TRBV28 with TRBJ1-1; tentatively, D is TRBD1 (6 bases). Germline CDR1 reads MDHEN; CDR2 reads SYDVKM. V was pared by 7 bases and J by 1 base, with 10 bases between. The CDR3 runs to 13 residues. This chain's CDR3 is CASMEGGNTEAFF. The CDR3 region has the DNA TGTGCCAGCATGGAGGGGGGGAACACTGAAGCTTTCTTT.

There are a few counts of this clonotype. The chain links TRBV9 to TRBJ2-3, with 11 bases identical to TRBD2. Germline-derived CDR1 and CDR2 are SGDLS and YYNGEE. Trimming at V came to 0 bases and at J to 5 bases, leaving 2 bases not matched to a gene. This CDR3 contains 15 residues. CDR3 region: CASSVGTSGGDTQYF. CDR3 in DNA: TGTGCCAGCAGCGTAGGCACTAGCGGGGGAGATACGCAGTATTTT.

This clonotype was counted only a few times. The chain employs TRBV7-8 and TRBJ1-1; D gene uncertain. Trimming pared 1 base from V and 6 bases from J, leaving 6 bases between. Germline lookup yields CDR1 SGHVS and CDR2 FQNEAQ. CDR3 length: 12 residues. Here the CDR3 reads CASSLEVAEAFF. The CDR3 nucleotides read TGTGCCAGCAGCTTAGAGGTGGCTGAAGCTTTCTTT.

The rearrangement uses TRBV7-9 and TRBJ2-3, with TRBD2 identical over 12 bases. The CDR3 consists of 17 residues. Trimming took 5 bases from V and 4 from J; bases not matched to a gene: 10. Per the germline V gene, CDR1 is SEHNR and CDR2 is FQNEAQ (reference sequence). The CDR3 DNA reads as TGTGCCAGCAGCCTAGGGCCTAGCGGGAGGGCCCCAGATACGCAGTATTTT. Amino acids: CASSLGPSGRAPDTQYF.